The present TCR beta chain was sequenced within a study of blood T cell repertoires in COVID-19. The overall study: Samples representing acute and convalescent COVID-19 were sourced from the United States, Italy and Spain.

V gave up 2 bases and J gave up 0 bases; unmatched junction bases: 4. This CDR3 contains 16 residues. The germline V gene encodes CDR1 MNHEY and CDR2 SVGEGT. Authors' analysis steps: Estimates of nucleated cell counts were drawn from the amplification of reference gene primers. The assay was immunoSEQ multiplex PCR, and TCRdb's table has in-frame clones only and misses some. V and J calls and clone size come straight from that table; D and trimming were deduced from the DNA. The sample records 150,000 to 200,000 clones, around 90% being singletons. This receptor was identified in a woman in her 50s with acute or convalescent COVID-19. The sample taken for sequencing was peripheral blood. The V and J genes are TRBV6-2 or TRBV6-3 and TRBJ1-5, with TRBD1 matching 7 bases. The CDR3 DNA is TGTGCCAGCAGTTACGGAGGGGGCCTTAGCAATCAGCCCCAGCATTTT. Translation gives CASSYGGGLSNQPQHF.